The clone carrying this T cell receptor (beta chain) was detected many times. The target antigen is unknown. TCRdb processed the RT-PCR reads anew with MiXCR; each CDR3 protein has one entry. Among about 520,000 distinct CDR3 sequences listed, approximately 7.3% were seen once. This sample is drawn from a study of response to subunit inactivated influenza vaccine. Study results and caveats: Seasonal influenza vaccination, on each occasion, was suggested by the authors to recruit few new T cells.

The sample here was PBMCs from blood, taken less than 30 months after vaccination. The TCR sequence derives from a man in his fifties or sixties who received an inactivated influenza vaccine.

The CDR3 nucleotides are TGTGCCAGCAGCTTAGTACGAGGGTACGAGCAGTACTTC. It translates to CASSLVRGYEQYF. The J gene is TRBJ2-7, the V gene TRBV11-2; tentative D call: TRBD2 (5 bases). The germline gives CDR1 SGHAT, CDR2 FQNNGV. Between the trimmed V and J ends, which lost 1 base and 4 bases, there was a span of 8 bases. This CDR3 has 13 residues.